This T cell receptor (beta chain) appears in the sequencing data of a study of cytomegalovirus exposure and HLA in healthy donors. Study background: A data release that came early held approximately 92 million unique TCRs from HLA-typed donors.

The PCR contained 60 Vbeta and 13 Jbeta primers. As processed by the authors: Later analysis identified 65 million to 80 million unique TCR beta chains, about 12 million shared. Data came from immunoSEQ multiplex PCR; TCRdb stores just in-frame clones and leaves some out. Clonal size and the V and J genes are those of that table, whereas D and trimming came from the DNA. The sample has 150,000 to 200,000 clones, around 83% seen once. Donors likely had unrecorded immune exposures despite being nominally healthy when sampled. The clonotype was recovered from a man between 50 and 59 years old in good health and CMV-seronegative. The material sequenced was PBMCs.

The CDR3 here is CASSELGVQETQYF. CDR3 DNA sequence: TGTGCCAGCAGTGAATTAGGGGTTCAAGAGACCCAGTACTTC. The chain combines TRBV25-1 with TRBJ2-5; possibly TRBD1 for D (5 bases). Germline CDR1 is MGHDK and CDR2 is SYGVNS. The V and J ends lost 1 base and 2 bases respectively, with 8 bases between them. The CDR3 extends over 14 amino acids.